These T cell receptor beta chains were read from a single sample in a study of T-cell memory formation after mild COVID-19. MiXCR, run by TCRdb on the 5' RACE reads, gives a single entry per CDR3 protein. The repertoire includes roughly 480,000 distinct CDR3 sequences, around a quarter of them detected once, and around 12% sits in the top ten. The sample taken for sequencing was PBMCs or a T cell subset sorted from them (not recorded which). The receptors were gathered from an adult woman who had mild COVID-19 (a few samples of this study predate the infection). Cell type and time point are not known. CDR3s include the opening cysteine and the closing phenylalanine or tryptophan. D genes are given only for firm matches. Size tells how often a clone was seen (once, few, many) or the class of an expanded clone, and some rows leave it out.

>TRBV15|few|14|TRBD1|TRBJ1-3
TGTGCCACCAGCCGAACACAGGGGGCAAACACCATATATTTT
CATSRTQGANTIYF
>TRBV15|-|17|-|TRBJ2-2
TGTGCCACCAGCAGAGATAGGCGACAGGCGTACACCGGGGAGCTGTTTTTT
CATSRDRRQAYTGELFF
>TRBV11-3|-|13|-|TRBJ2-7
TGTGCCAGCAGCTTATTTGCGGGCTACGAGCAGTACTTC
CASSLFAGYEQYF
>TRBV9|-|16|TRBD2|TRBJ2-5
TGTGCCAGCAGCCTCACCCCCGGGACTAGAGGATCGGCCCAGTACTTC
CASSLTPGTRGSAQYF
>TRBV5-1|-|15|-|TRBJ2-1
TGCGCCAGCAGCTTGATAAGTTCTCAGTGGGCCGAGCAGTTCTTC
CASSLISSQWAEQFF
>TRBV11-2|few|14|-|TRBJ2-1
TGTGCCAGCAGCTTATGGCGGGATCAGGGTGAGCAGTTCTTC
CASSLWRDQGEQFF
>TRBV4-3|-|13|-|TRBJ2-3
TGCGCCAGCAGCCATGGCCCTTCAGATACGCAGTATTTT
CASSHGPSDTQYF
>TRBV3-1|-|20|TRBD2|TRBJ2-1
TGTGCCAGCAGACAAAGTTTACGACTAGCGGGAGTAAGGTCCTACAATGAGCAGTTCTTC
CASRQSLRLAGVRSYNEQFF
>TRBV6-6|-|15|-|TRBJ2-4
TGTGCCAGCAGTTACAGGTCGGGGCCCAAAAACATTCAGTACTTC
CASSYRSGPKNIQYF
>TRBV12-3/TRBV12-4|-|16|-|TRBJ2-2
TGTGCCAGCAGTTTCGGCGGGGAGGTGAAGACCGGGGAGCTGTTTTTT
CASSFGGEVKTGELFF
>TRBV5-1|few|18|TRBD2|TRBJ2-3
TGCGCCAGCAGCTTGGCACCCGGGACTAGCGTTCTTGGAGATACGCAGTATTTT
CASSLAPGTSVLGDTQYF
>TRBV20-1|few|14|TRBD1|TRBJ1-1
TGCAGTGCAAGCTACAGGGGTATGAACACTGAAGCTTTCTTT
CSASYRGMNTEAFF
>TRBV11-3|few|12|-|TRBJ2-1
TGTGCCAGCAGCCTAACTGCAGGTGAGCAGTTCTTC
CASSLTAGEQFF
>TRBV19|-|17|TRBD2|TRBJ2-7
TGTGCCAGTAGTATCTCCTCGGGGGGGGAGATTGCTTACGAGCAGTACTTC
CASSISSGGEIAYEQYF
>TRBV20-1|-|14|TRBD1|TRBJ1-1
TGCAGTGCTAGGCGAGGGGGCGCCTTCACTGAAGCTTTCTTT
CSARRGGAFTEAFF
>TRBV5-1|few|16|TRBD1|TRBJ2-3
TGCGCCAGCAGCTACGGACAGGGGGCGAGGACAGATACGCAGTATTTT
CASSYGQGARTDTQYF
>TRBV7-8|few|17|-|TRBJ1-3
TGTGCCAGCAGCTTAGGTCCCGGGGGTGCCTCTGGAAACACCATATATTTT
CASSLGPGGASGNTIYF
>TRBV6-6|-|13|-|TRBJ2-5
TGTGCCAGCAGGCCACACGATTCGGAGACCCAGTACTTC
CASRPHDSETQYF
>TRBV29-1|once|12|TRBD1|TRBJ1-4
TGCAGCGTTCAGGGGGCGCGGGAAAAACTGTTTTTT
CSVQGAREKLFF
>TRBV12-3/TRBV12-4|few|16|TRBD1|TRBJ1-1
TGTGCCAGCAGTCGCTCCGACAGGGGGCGTCGAACTGAAGCTTTCTTT
CASSRSDRGRRTEAFF
>TRBV6-1|-|14|TRBD1|TRBJ2-7
TGTGCCAGCAGAGTTACCAGGGGGTTTTACGAGCAGTACTTC
CASRVTRGFYEQYF
>TRBV6-5|-|14|-|TRBJ2-3
TGTGCCAGCAGTCGTGGACCGACCCCAGATACGCAGTATTTT
CASSRGPTPDTQYF
>TRBV5-1|-|16|-|TRBJ2-1
TGCGCCAGCAGCTTGGCCGCAACGGGGCCTGAAGATGAGCAGTTCTTC
CASSLAATGPEDEQFF
>TRBV7-9|-|13|-|TRBJ2-7
TGTGCCAGCAGCTTATGGGGTGGGAACGAGCAGTACTTC
CASSLWGGNEQYF
>TRBV12-3/TRBV12-4|few|14|-|TRBJ2-7
TGTGCCAGCACCCGAGGTTTGGACTCTTACGAGCAGTACTTC
CASTRGLDSYEQYF
>TRBV29-1|-|14|-|TRBJ1-2
TGCAGCGTGGCCCAGCCCAGGGGAAACTATGGCTACACCTTC
CSVAQPRGNYGYTF
>TRBV20-1|-|15|-|TRBJ1-3
TGCAGTGCTAGGAAAGAGCGAATCTCTGGAAACACCATATATTTT
CSARKERISGNTIYF
>TRBV5-1|-|15|-|TRBJ2-7
TGCGCCAGCAGCTCTGGACAAGAATGGACCTACGAGCAGTACTTC
CASSSGQEWTYEQYF
>TRBV4-1|-|14|-|TRBJ2-7
TGCGCCAGCAGCCAAGATTCCGGGGCCTACGAGCAGTACTTC
CASSQDSGAYEQYF
>TRBV24-1|-|14|-|TRBJ1-2
TGTGCCACCAGTGATTTGGGGCAGTACTATGGCTACACCTTC
CATSDLGQYYGYTF
>TRBV9|few|14|TRBD1|TRBJ2-2
TGTGCCAGCAGCGTAGGACAGGGTGTCGGGGAGCTGTTTTTT
CASSVGQGVGELFF
>TRBV11-2|few|16|-|TRBJ1-1
TGTGCCAGCAGCTTGTTCTCAAGGGCGGGGAACACTGAAGCTTTCTTT
CASSLFSRAGNTEAFF
>TRBV12-3/TRBV12-4|-|13|TRBD2|TRBJ2-3
TGTGCCAGCAAGCGGGGGGCGTCAGATACGCAGTATTTT
CASKRGASDTQYF
>TRBV24-1|few|15|TRBD1|TRBJ2-5
TGTGCCACCAAGGGGACAGGGGATCGGCAAGAGACCCAGTACTTC
CATKGTGDRQETQYF
>TRBV12-3/TRBV12-4|-|12|-|TRBJ2-1
TGTGCCAGCACCACGACGAGCGCAGAGCAGTTCTTC
CASTTTSAEQFF
>TRBV20-1|-|16|TRBD2|TRBJ2-1
TGCAGTGCTAGGCCCCAACTAGCGGGAGGACACAATGAGCAGTTCTTC
CSARPQLAGGHNEQFF
>TRBV5-1|-|13|-|TRBJ2-7
TGCGCCCGTAGCGTATTTAATTACTACGAGCAGTACTTC
CARSVFNYYEQYF
>TRBV11-3|-|15|-|TRBJ1-1
TGTGCCAGCAGCTTAGATGCGGGTTTGAACACTGAAGCTTTCTTT
CASSLDAGLNTEAFF
>TRBV29-1|-|16|TRBD1|TRBJ2-1
TGCAGCGTTGAAGGGACAGGGGAAGGGCTCTACAATGAGCAGTTCTTC
CSVEGTGEGLYNEQFF
>TRBV4-1|-|17|-|TRBJ2-3
TGCGCCAGCAGCCAAGAGTACACCCCCGGGCCCACAGATACGCAGTATTTT
CASSQEYTPGPTDTQYF
>TRBV21-1|-|15|-|TRBJ2-7
TGTGCCAGCAGCAAGTCGGATGGGGGGCGGGACGAGCAGTACTTC
CASSKSDGGRDEQYF
>TRBV7-6|few|14|-|TRBJ2-1
TGTGCCAGCAGCTTACCCGACGGGGCCCATGAGCAGTTCTTC
CASSLPDGAHEQFF
>TRBV19|-|15|TRBD1|TRBJ2-5
TGTGCCAGTAGTATAGGGGGGACAGGGGAAGAGACCCAGTACTTC
CASSIGGTGEETQYF
>TRBV7-8|-|17|-|TRBJ2-1
TGTGCCAGCAGCTTAGTTGTGGGCACCTCTCCCTACAATGAGCAGTTCTTC
CASSLVVGTSPYNEQFF
>TRBV12-3/TRBV12-4|-|12|-|TRBJ1-2
TGTGCCAGCAGTTTCGGACCGGGTGGCTACACCTTC
CASSFGPGGYTF
>TRBV9|few|16|TRBD2|TRBJ2-3
TGTGCCAGCAGCGTCCCCTCGGGGGGTATGTCAGATACGCAGTATTTT
CASSVPSGGMSDTQYF
>TRBV15|-|15|-|TRBJ2-1
TGTGCCACCAGCAGAGATCGGCCCACAGAGGGGGGGCAGTTCTTC
CATSRDRPTEGGQFF
>TRBV3-1|-|14|-|TRBJ1-1
TGTGCCAGCAGCCAACGACAGTCGAACACTGAAGCTTTCTTT
CASSQRQSNTEAFF
>TRBV5-1|few|14|-|TRBJ2-7
TGCGCCAGCAGCTTGGGCAGGGGTATGGACGAGCAGTACTTC
CASSLGRGMDEQYF
>TRBV6-2/TRBV6-3|-|16|-|TRBJ2-3
TGTGCCAGCAGTTACTCGTTGCGGCAAAGCACAGATACGCAGTATTTT
CASSYSLRQSTDTQYF
>TRBV12-3/TRBV12-4|few|13|-|TRBJ1-1
TGTGCCAGCAGTTTAAGCAGGCGGGATGAAGCTTTCTTT
CASSLSRRDEAFF
>TRBV12-3/TRBV12-4|-|15|-|TRBJ2-2
TGTGCCAGCAGTCACATGGGTCAGAACACCGGGGAGCTGTTTTTT
CASSHMGQNTGELFF
>TRBV30|-|14|-|TRBJ2-7
TGTGCCTGGAGTGTAAACAGACGCTCCTACGAGCAGTACTTC
CAWSVNRRSYEQYF
>TRBV20-1|few|15|-|TRBJ1-5
TGCAGTGCTAGAGAGGGTCGTTACTCTAATCAGCCCCAGCATTTT
CSAREGRYSNQPQHF
>TRBV12-3/TRBV12-4|few|14|-|TRBJ1-4
TGTGCCAGCAGCTCTACAGGGTTGAGGGAAAAACTGTTTTTT
CASSSTGLREKLFF